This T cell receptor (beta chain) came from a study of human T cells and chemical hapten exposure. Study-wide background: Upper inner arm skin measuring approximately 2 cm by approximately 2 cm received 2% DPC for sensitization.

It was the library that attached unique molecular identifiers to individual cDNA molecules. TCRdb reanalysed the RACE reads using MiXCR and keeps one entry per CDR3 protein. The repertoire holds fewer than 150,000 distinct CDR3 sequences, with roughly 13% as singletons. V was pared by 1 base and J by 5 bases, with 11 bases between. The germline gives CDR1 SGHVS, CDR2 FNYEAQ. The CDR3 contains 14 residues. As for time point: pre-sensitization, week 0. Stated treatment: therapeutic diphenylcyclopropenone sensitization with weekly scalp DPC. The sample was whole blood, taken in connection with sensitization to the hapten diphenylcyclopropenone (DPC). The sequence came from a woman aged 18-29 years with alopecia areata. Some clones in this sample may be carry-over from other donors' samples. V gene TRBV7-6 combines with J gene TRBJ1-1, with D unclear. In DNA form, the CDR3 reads TGTGCCAGCAGCTTAGGGGGATTGACGACTGAAGCTTTCTTT. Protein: CASSLGGLTTEAFF. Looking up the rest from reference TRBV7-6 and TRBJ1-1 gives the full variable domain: GAGVSQSPRYKVTKRGQDVALRCDPISGHVSLYWYRQALGQGPEFLTYFNYEAQQDKSGLPNDRFSAERPEGSISTLTIQRTEQRDSAMYRCASSLGGLTTEAFFGQGTRLTVV.